The 3 T cell receptor beta chains below come from one sample, sequenced in a study of beta chain features in type 1 diabetes. The study's findings and limits: Across all four CD4+ subsets, people with type 1 diabetes showed modestly shorter TCRB CDR3s.

Every isolated RNA sample was fully reverse transcribed, so sequencing captured expressed TCRB transcripts. The protocol was immunoSEQ multiplex PCR, while the TCRdb copy is restricted to in-frame clones and leaves out a portion. The sample holds around 170,000 clones, 8.5% to 10% seen once. These receptors' targets are unknown. The sequenced sample consisted of central memory CD4+ T cells from blood. The source of these receptors is a woman aged 30 to 39 with type 1 diabetes.

The rearrangement joins TRBV5-1 to TRBJ2-5, with 7 nucleotides matching TRBD1. From germline, CDR1 is SGHRS and CDR2 YFSETQ. The CDR3 consists of 16 residues. The ends lost 4 bases at V and 1 base at J; junction bases unmatched: 10. The chain's CDR3 is CASSRRGQITQETQYF. In DNA form, the CDR3 reads TGCGCCAGCAGCCGACGGGGACAGATAACCCAAGAGACCCAGTACTTC.

This clone was seen a handful of times. This chain links TRBV2 with TRBJ2-1; D remains unclear. The germline gives CDR1 SNHLY, CDR2 FYNNEI. The V end was cut by 6 bases, the J end by 4 bases, with 7 bases between. The CDR3 runs to 12 residues. CDR3 sequence reads: CASSSRYNEQFF. CDR3 in DNA: TGTGCCAGCAGCTCCAGGTACAATGAGCAGTTCTTC.

This clone was observed a handful of times. This chain uses TRBV7-2 with TRBJ2-5; 8 bases align to TRBD1. After removal of 8 bases from V and 3 bases from J, the junction contained 2 bases not matched to a gene. CDR1 is SGHTA, CDR2 FQGNSA, per germline. CDR3 length equals 12 residues. Here the CDR3 DNA reads TGTGCCAGCCAGGGGGCTGAAGAGACCCAGTACTTC. The encoded protein is CASQGAEETQYF.